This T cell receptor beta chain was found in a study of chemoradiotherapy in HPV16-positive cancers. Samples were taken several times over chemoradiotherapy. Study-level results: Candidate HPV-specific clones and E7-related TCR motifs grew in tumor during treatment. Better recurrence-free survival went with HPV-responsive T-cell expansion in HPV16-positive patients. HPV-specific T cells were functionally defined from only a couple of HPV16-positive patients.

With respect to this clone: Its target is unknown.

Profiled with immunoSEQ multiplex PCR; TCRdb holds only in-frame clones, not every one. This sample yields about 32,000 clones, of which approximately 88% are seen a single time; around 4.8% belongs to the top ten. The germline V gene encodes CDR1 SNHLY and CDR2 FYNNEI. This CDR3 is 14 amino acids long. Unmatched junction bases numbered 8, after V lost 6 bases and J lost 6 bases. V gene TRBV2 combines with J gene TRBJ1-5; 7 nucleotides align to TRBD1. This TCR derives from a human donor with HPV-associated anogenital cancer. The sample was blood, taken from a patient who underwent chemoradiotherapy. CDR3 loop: CASRGTGEGQPQHF. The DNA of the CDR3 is TGTGCCAGCAGGGGCACAGGGGAAGGTCAGCCCCAGCATTTT. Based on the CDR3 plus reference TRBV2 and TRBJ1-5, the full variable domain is EPEVTQTPSHQVTQMGQEVILRCVPISNHLYFYWYRQILGQKVEFLVSFYNNEISEKSEIFDDQFSVERPDGSNFTLKIRSTKLEDSAMYFCASRGTGEGQPQHFGDGTRLSIL.